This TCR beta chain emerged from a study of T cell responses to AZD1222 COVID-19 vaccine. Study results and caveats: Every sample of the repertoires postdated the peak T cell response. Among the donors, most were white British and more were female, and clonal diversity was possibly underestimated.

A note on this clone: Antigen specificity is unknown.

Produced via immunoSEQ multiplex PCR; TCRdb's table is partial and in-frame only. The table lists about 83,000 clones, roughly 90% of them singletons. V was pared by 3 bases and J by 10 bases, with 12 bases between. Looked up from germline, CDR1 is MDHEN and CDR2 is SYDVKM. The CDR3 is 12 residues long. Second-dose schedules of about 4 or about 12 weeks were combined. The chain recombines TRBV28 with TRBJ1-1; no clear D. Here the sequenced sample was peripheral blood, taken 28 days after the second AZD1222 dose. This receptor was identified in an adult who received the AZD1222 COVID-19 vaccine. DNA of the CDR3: TGTGCCAGCAGTTTCCGGTCCCCGAGAGCTTTCTTT. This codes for CASSFRSPRAFF.